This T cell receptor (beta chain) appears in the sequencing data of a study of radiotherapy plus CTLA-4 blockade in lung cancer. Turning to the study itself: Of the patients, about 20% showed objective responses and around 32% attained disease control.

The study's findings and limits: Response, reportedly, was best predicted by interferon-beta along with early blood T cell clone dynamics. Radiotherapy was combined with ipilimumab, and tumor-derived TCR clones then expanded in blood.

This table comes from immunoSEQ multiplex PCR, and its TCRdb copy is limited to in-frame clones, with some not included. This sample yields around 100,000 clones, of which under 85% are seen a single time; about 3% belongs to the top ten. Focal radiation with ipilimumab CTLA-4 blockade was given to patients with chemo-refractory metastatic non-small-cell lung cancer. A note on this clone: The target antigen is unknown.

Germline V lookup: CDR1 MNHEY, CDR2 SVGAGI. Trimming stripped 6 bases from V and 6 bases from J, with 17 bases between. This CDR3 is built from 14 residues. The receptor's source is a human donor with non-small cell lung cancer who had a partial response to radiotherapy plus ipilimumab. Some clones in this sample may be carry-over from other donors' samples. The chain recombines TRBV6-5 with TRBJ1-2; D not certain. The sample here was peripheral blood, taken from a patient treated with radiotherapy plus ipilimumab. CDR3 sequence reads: CASRSPVYPHGYTF. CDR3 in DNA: TGTGCCAGCAGATCCCCGGTCTACCCCCATGGCTACACCTTC.